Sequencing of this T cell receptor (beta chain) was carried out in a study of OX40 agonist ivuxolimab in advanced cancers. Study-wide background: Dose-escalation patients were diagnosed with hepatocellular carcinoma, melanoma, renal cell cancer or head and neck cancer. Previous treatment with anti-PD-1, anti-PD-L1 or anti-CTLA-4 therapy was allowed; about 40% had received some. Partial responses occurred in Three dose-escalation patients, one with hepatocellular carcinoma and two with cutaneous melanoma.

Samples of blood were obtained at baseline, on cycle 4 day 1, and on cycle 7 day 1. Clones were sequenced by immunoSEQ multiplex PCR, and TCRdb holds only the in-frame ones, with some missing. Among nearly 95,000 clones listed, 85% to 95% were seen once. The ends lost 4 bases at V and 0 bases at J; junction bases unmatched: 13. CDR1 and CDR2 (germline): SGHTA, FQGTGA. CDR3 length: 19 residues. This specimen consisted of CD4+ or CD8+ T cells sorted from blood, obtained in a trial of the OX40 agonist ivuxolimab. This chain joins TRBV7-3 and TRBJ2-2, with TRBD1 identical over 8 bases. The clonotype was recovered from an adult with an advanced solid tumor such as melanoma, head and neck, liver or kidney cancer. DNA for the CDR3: TGTGCCAGCAGCTCCCCTACAGGGGGGACTTTCCCGAACACCGGGGAGCTGTTTTTT. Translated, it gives CASSSPTGGTFPNTGELFF.